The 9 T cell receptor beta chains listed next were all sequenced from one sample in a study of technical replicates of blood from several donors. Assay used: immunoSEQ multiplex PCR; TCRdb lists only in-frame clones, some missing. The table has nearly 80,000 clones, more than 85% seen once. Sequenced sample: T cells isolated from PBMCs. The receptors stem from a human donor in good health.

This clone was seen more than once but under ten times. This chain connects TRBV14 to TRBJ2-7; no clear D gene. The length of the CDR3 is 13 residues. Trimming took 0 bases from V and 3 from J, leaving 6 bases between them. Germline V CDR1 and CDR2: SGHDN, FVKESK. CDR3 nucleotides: TGTGCCAGCAGCCAAGAACAGTTCTACGAGCAGTACTTC. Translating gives CASSQEQFYEQYF.

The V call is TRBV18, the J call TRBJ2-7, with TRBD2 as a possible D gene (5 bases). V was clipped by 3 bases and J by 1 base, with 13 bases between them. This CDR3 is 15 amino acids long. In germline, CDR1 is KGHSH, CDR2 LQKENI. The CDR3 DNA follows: TGTGCCAGCTCACCGGGTATGGGAGTTTCCTACGAGCAGTACTTC. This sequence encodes CASSPGMGVSYEQYF.

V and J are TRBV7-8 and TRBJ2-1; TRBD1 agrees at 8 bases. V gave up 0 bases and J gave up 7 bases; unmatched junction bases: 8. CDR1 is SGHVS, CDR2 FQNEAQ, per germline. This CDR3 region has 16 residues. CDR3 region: CASSLAHRGLVNEQFF. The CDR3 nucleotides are TGTGCCAGCAGCTTAGCGCACAGGGGGTTAGTTAATGAGCAGTTCTTC.

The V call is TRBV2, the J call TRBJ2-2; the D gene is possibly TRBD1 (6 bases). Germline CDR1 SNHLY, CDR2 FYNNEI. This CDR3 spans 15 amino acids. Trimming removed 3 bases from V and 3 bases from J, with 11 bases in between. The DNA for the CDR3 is TGTGCCAGCAGTGACAGATCAGGGGACACCGGGGAGCTGTTTTTT. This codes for CASSDRSGDTGELFF.

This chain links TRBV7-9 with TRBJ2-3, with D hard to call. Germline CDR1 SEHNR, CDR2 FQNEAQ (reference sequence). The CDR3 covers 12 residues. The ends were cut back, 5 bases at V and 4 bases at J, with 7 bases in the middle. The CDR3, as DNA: TGTGCCAGCAGCATTAGTCCAGATACGCAGTATTTT. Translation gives CASSISPDTQYF. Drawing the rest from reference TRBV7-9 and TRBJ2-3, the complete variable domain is DTGVSQNPRHKITKRGQNVTFRCDPISEHNRLYWYRQTLGQGPEFLTYFQNEAQLEKSRLLSDRFSAERPKGSFSTLEIQRTEQGDSAMYLCASSISPDTQYFGPGTRLTVL.

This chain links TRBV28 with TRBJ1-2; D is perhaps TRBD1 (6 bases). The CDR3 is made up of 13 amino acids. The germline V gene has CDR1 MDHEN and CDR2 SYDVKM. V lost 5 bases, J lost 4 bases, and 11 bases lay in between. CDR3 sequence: CASSRIQGYGYTF. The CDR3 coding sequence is TGTGCCAGCAGTCGCATACAGGGCTATGGCTACACCTTC.

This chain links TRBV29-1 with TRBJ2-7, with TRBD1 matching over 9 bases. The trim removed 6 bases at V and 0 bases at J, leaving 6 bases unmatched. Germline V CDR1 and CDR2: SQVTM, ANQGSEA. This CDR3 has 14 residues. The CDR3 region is CSVSGTGSSYEQYF. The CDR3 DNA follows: TGCAGCGTCTCCGGGACAGGGAGCTCCTACGAGCAGTACTTC.

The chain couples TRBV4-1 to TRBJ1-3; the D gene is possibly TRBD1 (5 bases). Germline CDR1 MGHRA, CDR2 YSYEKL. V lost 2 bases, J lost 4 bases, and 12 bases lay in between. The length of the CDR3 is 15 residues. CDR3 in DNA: TGCGCCAGCAGCCAAAGTGTGGGGCGGGGAAACACCATATATTTT. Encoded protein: CASSQSVGRGNTIYF.

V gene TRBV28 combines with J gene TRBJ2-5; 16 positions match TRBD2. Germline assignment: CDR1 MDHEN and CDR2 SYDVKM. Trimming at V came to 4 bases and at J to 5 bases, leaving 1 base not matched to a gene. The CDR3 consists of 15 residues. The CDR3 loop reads CASSSGLAGGETQYF. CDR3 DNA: TGTGCCAGCAGTTCGGGACTAGCGGGAGGGGAGACCCAGTACTTC.